Given below is one T cell receptor (beta chain) in context. Its antigen is not yet known. It has no much larger one-base neighbor in the sample; base qualities were not kept. This sample is part of a study of blood T cell repertoires in COVID-19 (dated by TCRdb to the early 2020s). About the study as a whole: Samples covering the acute and convalescent phases of COVID-19 were provided by collaborators in the United States, Italy and Spain. The prospective study material was composed of cDNA or gDNA derived from T cells, B-cell-depleted T cells, or PBMCs. Deeply sampled blood TCRbeta repertoires from subjects exposed to, actively infected with, or recovered from COVID-19 were included in the dataset. A freely available public database, intended as a resource for researchers studying the immune response to SARS-CoV-2, is where the repertoires were released. The samples were drawn from the first 160 participants of the ongoing ImmuneRACE study and from 1,254 subjects provided by 6 global collaborators. A de-identified subject ID, COVID-19 status, age in years and sex were almost always included in the sample metadata. HLA class I and class II types, where available, came from metadata supplied by the sample provider rather than from assay-based typing.

In Seattle, one collaborating source enrolled patients while the infection was active and tracked those patients longitudinally over the course of disease. Each collaborating institution followed its own protocols to collect whole blood in K2EDTA tubes. For TCRbeta analysis, collaborator samples were shipped as frozen whole blood, as isolated PBMCs, or as DNA extracted from either sample type. TCRbeta CDR3 regions were amplified from genomic DNA by means of the immunoSEQ Assay, a bias-controlled multiplex PCR. Per the authors' processing: The number of nucleated cells in each sample was estimated from the amplification of reference gene primers within the assay. To quantify the absolute abundance of each unique TCRbeta CDR3 rearrangement, sequence reads were collapsed and filtered. For each sample, productive Simpson clonality was calculated as the square root of Simpson's diversity index across productive rearrangements. Sourced from immuneACCESS, this table was stored by TCRdb with only in-frame sequences that have V and J called. A share of the clones is absent; for the studies checked, an unresolved V gene accounts for under half, and the remainder has no known explanation. That table furnishes V, J and clone size, whereas the DNA furnished D and trimming. The sample table holds hundreds of thousands of clones, of which 88% were seen once. Of the sample, roughly 6.7% is held by the ten largest clones.

Counted from cysteine to phenylalanine, this CDR3 has 16 amino acids. The retained sequence is limited to the CDR3, 48 bases, with the frame set at the first base. V is reduced by 9 bases and J by 1 base, leaving a spacing of 21 bases between them. Per the germline V gene, ENHRY is the CDR1 and SYGVKD is the CDR2. What the research found in general, with its limitations: Clinical and demographic metadata were provided uncurated, with the amount varying by source and participant.

The V and J genes are TRBV10-3 and TRBJ1-2, and the D gene may be TRBD1, 5 bases matching. The source is a woman aged 30 to 39 with COVID-19, enrolled during active disease. Sequencing was done on a sample of peripheral blood. The nucleotide sequence reads as follows: TGTGCCATGGGTTTGACAGCTCATATTAGTAACTATGGCTACACCTTC. It translates as CAMGLTAHISNYGYTF.